A selection of T cell receptor beta chains follows, all from one sample in a study of CD8+CD57+ T cells in acquired aplastic anemia. TCRdb used MiXCR to reprocess the reads, holding one entry per CDR3 protein. The sample shows roughly 420,000 distinct CDR3 sequences, 55% to 75% of them seen only once. Sequencing used sorted CD4+, CD8+, or CD8+CD57+ T cells (not recorded which) from PBMCs. These receptors came from a human donor in good health, serving as a control. The CDR3 runs from the conserved cysteine through the conserved F or W. D genes are given only for firm matches. The size of a clone is reported for some rows only, either as once, few or many, or as a class for expanded clones.

.	TRBJ2-7	TRBV5-5	once	CASSLDSGGVGEQYF	TGTGCCAGCAGCTTAGATAGCGGCGGGGTCGGCGAGCAGTACTTC
.	TRBJ2-3	TRBV7-2	.	CASVSGRDTAYEQF	TGTGCCAGCGTCTCGGGGCGGGACACAGCCTACGAGCAGTTT
TRBD1	TRBJ1-2	TRBV7-9	.	CASSSKTGYGYTF	TGTGCCAGCAGCTCCAAGACAGGGTATGGCTACACCTTC
.	TRBJ1-6	TRBV12-5	once	CASGGVAGSPLHF	TGTGCTAGTGGGGGGGTCGCTGGTTCACCCCTCCACTTT
TRBD1	TRBJ1-6	TRBV5-6	.	CASSEGTASNSPLHF	TGTGCCAGCAGCGAGGGGACAGCGAGTAATTCACCCCTCCACTTT
.	TRBJ2-7	TRBV7-2	few	CASSFAGNYEQYF	TGTGCCAGCAGCTTCGCCGGGAACTACGAGCAGTACTTC
TRBD1	TRBJ1-2	TRBV24-1	once	CATSDSGTRTGHTF	TGTGCCACCAGTGATTCAGGGACAAGGACAGGCCACACCTTC
.	TRBJ1-3	TRBV6-5	.	CASTSPRRFTGNTIYF	TGTGCCAGCACCTCCCCTCGAAGGTTTACTGGAAACACCATATATTTT
.	TRBJ2-7	TRBV7-2	.	CASSLKAGQPQHFF	TGTGCCAGCAGCCTAAAGGCGGGGCAGCCCCAGCATTTTTTC
TRBD2	TRBJ2-7	TRBV20-1	.	CSATDGGDEQYF	TGCAGTGCTACGGACGGGGGGGACGAGCAGTACTTC
.	TRBJ2-7	TRBV11-2	.	CASSSSGSGSSYVQYF	TGTGCCAGCAGCTCGTCAGGCAGCGGTAGCTCCTACGTGCAGTACTTC
.	TRBJ1-1	TRBV5-4	.	CASSHDGRVSSEAFF	TGTGCCAGCAGCCACGACGGTAGGGTAAGTTCTGAAGCTTTCTTT
.	TRBJ1-2	TRBV29-1	.	CSVFPSVLNYGYTF	TGCAGCGTTTTTCCGTCAGTACTTAACTATGGCTACACCTTC
.	TRBJ2-5	TRBV4-3	.	CASRKGTRVYQETQYF	TGCGCCAGCAGGAAAGGGACAAGGGTTTACCAAGAGACCCAGTACTTC